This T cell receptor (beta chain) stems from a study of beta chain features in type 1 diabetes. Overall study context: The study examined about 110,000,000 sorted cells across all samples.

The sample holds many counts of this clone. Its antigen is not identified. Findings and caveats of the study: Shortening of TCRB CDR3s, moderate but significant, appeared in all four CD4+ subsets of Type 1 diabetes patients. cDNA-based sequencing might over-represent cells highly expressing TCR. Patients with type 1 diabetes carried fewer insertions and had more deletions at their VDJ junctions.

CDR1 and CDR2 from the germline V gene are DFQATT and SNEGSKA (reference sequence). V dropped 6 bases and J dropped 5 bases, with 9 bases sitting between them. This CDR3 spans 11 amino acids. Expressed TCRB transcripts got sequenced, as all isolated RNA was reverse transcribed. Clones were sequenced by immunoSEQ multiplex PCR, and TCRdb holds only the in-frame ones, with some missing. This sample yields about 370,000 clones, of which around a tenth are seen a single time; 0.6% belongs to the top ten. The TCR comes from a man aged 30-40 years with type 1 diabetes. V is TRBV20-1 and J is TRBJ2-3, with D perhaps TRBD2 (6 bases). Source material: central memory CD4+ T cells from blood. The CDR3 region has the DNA TGCAGTGCAATTAGCGGAGATACGCAGTATTTT. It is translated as CSAISGDTQYF.